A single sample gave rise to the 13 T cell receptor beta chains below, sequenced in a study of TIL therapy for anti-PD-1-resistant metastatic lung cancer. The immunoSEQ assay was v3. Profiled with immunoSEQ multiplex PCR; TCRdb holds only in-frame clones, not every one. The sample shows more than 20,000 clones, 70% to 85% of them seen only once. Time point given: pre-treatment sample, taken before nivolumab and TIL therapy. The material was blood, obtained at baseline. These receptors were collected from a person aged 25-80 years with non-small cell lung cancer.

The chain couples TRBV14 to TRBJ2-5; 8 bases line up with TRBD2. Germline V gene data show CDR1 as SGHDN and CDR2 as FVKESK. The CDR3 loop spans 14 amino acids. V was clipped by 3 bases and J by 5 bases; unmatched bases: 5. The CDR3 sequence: CASSHGGAWETQYF. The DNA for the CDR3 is TGTGCCAGCAGCCACGGGGGGGCCTGGGAGACCCAGTACTTC.

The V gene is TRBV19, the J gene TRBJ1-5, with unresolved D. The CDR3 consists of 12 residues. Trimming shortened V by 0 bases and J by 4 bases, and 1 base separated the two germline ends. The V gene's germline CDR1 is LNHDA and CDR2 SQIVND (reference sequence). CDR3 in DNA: TGTGCCAGTAGTATAGATAATCAGCCCCAGCATTTT. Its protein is CASSIDNQPQHF.

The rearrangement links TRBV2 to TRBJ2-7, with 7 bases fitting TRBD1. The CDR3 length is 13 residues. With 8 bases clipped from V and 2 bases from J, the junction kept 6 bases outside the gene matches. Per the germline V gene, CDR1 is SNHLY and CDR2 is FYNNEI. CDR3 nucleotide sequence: TGTGCCAGCCGCCGACAGGGCACCTACGAGCAGTACTTC. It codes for CASRRQGTYEQYF. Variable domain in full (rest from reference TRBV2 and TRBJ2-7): EPEVTQTPSHQVTQMGQEVILRCVPISNHLYFYWYRQILGQKVEFLVSFYNNEISEKSEIFDDQFSVERPDGSNFTLKIRSTKLEDSAMYFCASRRQGTYEQYFGPGTRLTVT.

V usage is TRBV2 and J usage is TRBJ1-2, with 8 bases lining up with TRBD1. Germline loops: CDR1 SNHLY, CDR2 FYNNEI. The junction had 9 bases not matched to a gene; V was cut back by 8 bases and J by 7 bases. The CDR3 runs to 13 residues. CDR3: CASGDRGRGGYTF. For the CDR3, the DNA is TGTGCCAGCGGAGACAGGGGTCGAGGTGGCTACACCTTC.

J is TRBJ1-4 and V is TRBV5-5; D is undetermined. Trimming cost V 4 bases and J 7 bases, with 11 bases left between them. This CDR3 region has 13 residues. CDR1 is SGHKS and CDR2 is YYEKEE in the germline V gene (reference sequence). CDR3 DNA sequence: TGTGCCAGCAGCCGAGGGTCGATTGAAAAACTGTTTTTT. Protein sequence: CASSRGSIEKLFF.

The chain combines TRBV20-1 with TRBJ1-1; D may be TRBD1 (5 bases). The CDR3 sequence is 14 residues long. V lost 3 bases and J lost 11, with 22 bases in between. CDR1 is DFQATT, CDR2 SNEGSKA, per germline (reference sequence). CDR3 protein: CSASYVQGTAEAFF. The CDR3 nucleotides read TGCAGTGCTAGTTACGTTCAGGGAACCGCGGAGGCTTTCTTT.

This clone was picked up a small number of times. CDR3 in DNA: TGTGCCAGCAGCCCGACTAGGAACGAGCAGTACTTC. This encodes CASSPTRNEQYF. V and J are TRBV7-8 and TRBJ2-7; maybe TRBD2 (6 bases). V lost 5 bases to trimming and J lost 5 bases, with 10 bases between them. The CDR3 is 12 amino acids. Germline CDR1 and CDR2: SGHVS and FQNEAQ.

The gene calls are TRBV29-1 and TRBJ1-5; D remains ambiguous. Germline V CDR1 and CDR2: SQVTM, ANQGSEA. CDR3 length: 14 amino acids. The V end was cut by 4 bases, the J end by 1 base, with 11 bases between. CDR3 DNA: TGCAGCGTTGTATTTTCCCAGAGCAATCAGCCCCAGCATTTT. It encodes CSVVFSQSNQPQHF.

This CDR3 reads CASSDLPSNSYNEQFF. The CDR3 nucleotides read TGTGCCAGCAGTGATTTGCCCTCAAACTCCTACAATGAGCAGTTCTTC. The V call is TRBV6-4, the J call TRBJ2-1; no firm D call. The CDR3 has 16 residues. Germline V gene lookup returns CDR1 MRHNA and CDR2 SNTAGT. Trimming left V 3 bases short and J 0 bases short, with 12 bases between.

The CDR3 loop reads CASSLRLAENTGELFF. For the CDR3, the DNA is TGTGCCAGCAGCTTAAGACTAGCGGAGAACACCGGGGAGCTGTTTTTT. The V and J genes are TRBV7-9 and TRBJ2-2, with TRBD2 matching over 9 bases. CDR3 length equals 16 residues. Germline V lookup: CDR1 SEHNR, CDR2 FQNEAQ (reference sequence). Losses at the gene ends were 2 bases for V and 1 base for J; bases not matched to a gene: 2.

Written as DNA, the CDR3 is TGCGCCAGCAGCTTGGGTGAAACAGGGGCCCAGTACTTC. Translation: CASSLGETGAQYF. This chain links TRBV5-1 with TRBJ2-5, with 7 bases lining up with TRBD1. The CDR3 extends over 13 amino acids. CDR1 and CDR2 from the germline V gene are SGHRS and YFSETQ. The V gene end was trimmed by 0 bases and the J gene end by 9 bases; junction bases not matched to a gene: 5.

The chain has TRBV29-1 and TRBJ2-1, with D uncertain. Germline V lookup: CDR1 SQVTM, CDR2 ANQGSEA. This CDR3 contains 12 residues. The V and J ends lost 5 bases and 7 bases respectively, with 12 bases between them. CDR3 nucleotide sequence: TGCAGCGTTCTCGTGACCGCTAATGAGCAGTTCTTC. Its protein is CSVLVTANEQFF.

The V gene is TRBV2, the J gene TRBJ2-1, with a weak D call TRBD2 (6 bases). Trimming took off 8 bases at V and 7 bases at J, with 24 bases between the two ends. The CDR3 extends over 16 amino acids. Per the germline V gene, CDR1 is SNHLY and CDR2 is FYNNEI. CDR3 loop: CASLQTGDNRRNEQFF. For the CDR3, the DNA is TGTGCCAGCCTCCAAACGGGGGATAATCGCAGGAATGAGCAGTTCTTC.